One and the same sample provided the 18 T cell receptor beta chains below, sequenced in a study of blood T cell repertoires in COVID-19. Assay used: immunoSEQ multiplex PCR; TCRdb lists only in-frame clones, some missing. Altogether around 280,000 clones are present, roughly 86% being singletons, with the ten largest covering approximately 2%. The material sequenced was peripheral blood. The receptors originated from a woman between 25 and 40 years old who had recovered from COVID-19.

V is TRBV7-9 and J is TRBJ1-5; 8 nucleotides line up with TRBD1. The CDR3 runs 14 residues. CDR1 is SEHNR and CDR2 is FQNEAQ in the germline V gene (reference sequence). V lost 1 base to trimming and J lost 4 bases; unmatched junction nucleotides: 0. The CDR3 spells CASSLGTGNQPQHF. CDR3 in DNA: TGTGCCAGCAGCTTAGGGACAGGGAATCAGCCCCAGCATTTT.

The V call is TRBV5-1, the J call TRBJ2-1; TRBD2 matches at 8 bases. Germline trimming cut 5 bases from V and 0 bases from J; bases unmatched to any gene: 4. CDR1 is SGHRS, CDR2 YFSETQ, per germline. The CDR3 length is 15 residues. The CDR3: CASRGSGSSYNEQFF. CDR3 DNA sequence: TGCGCCAGCAGGGGGAGCGGGAGCTCCTACAATGAGCAGTTCTTC.

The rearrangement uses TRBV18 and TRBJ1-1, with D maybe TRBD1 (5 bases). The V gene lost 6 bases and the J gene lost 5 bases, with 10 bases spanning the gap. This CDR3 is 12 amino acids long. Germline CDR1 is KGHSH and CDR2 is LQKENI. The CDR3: CASSLRQTEAFF. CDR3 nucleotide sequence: TGTGCCAGCTCCCTAAGACAGACTGAAGCTTTCTTT.

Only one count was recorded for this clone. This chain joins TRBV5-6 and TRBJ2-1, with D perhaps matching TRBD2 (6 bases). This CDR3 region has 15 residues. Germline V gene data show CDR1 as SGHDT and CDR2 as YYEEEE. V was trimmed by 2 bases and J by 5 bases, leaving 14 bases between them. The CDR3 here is CASSFPQAGNNEQFF. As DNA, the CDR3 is TGTGCCAGCAGCTTCCCTCAAGCGGGTAACAATGAGCAGTTCTTC.

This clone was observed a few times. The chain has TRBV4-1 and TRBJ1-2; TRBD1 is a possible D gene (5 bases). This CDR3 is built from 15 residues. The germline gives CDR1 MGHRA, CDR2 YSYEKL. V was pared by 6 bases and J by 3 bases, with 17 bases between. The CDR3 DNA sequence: TGCGCCAGCAGACCCTTCCCAGGAGGGGACTATGGCTACACCTTC. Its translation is CASRPFPGGDYGYTF.

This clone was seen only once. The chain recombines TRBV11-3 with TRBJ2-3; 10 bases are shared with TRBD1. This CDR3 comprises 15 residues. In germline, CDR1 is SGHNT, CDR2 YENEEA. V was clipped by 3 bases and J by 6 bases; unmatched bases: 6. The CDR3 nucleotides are TGTGCCAGCAGCTTCGGGACAGGGGAGATGGATACGCAGTATTTT. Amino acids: CASSFGTGEMDTQYF.

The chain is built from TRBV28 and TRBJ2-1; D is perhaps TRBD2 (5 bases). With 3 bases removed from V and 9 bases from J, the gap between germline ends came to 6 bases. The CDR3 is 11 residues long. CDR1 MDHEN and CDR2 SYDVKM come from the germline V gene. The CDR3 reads CASSFRGEQFF. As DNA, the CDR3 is TGTGCCAGCAGTTTTCGGGGTGAGCAGTTCTTC.

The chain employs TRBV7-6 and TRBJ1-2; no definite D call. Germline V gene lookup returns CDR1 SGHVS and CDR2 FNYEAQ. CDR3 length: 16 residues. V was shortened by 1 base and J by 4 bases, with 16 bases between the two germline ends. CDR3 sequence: CASSLEVSAGLYGYTF. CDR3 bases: TGTGCCAGCAGCTTAGAGGTGTCGGCAGGACTCTATGGCTACACCTTC.

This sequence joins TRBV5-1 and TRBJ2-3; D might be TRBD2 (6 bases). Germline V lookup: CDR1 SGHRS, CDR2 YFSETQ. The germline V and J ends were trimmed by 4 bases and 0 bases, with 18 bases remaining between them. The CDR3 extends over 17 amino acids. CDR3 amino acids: CASSRKSGGTSTDTQYF. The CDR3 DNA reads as TGCGCCAGCAGCAGGAAGTCGGGCGGGACTAGCACAGATACGCAGTATTTT.

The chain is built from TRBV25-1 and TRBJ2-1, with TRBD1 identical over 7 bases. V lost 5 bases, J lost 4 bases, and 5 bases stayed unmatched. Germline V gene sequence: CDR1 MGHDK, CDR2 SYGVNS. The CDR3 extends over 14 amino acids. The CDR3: CASSRRDSYNEQFF. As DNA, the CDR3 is TGTGCCAGCAGTCGACGGGACAGTTACAATGAGCAGTTCTTC.

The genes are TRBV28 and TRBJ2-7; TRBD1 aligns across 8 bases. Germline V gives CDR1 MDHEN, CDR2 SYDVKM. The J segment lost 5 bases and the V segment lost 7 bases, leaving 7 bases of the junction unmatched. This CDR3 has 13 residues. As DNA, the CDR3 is TGTGCCAGCACGGGGACAGGTCGCAACGAGCAGTACTTC. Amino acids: CASTGTGRNEQYF.

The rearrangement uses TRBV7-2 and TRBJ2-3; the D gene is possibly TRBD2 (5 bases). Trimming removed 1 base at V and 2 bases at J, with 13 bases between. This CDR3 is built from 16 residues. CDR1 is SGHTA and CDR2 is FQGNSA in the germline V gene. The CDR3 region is CASSLGVGDLTDTQYF. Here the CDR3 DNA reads TGTGCCAGCAGCTTAGGCGTCGGGGATCTCACAGATACGCAGTATTTT.

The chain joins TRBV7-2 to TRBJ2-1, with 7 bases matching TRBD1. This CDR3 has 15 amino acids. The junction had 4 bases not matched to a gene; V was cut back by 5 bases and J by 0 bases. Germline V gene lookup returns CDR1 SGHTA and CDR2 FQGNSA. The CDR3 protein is CASSVQGSSYNEQFF. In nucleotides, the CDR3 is TGTGCCAGCAGCGTACAGGGGAGCTCCTACAATGAGCAGTTCTTC.

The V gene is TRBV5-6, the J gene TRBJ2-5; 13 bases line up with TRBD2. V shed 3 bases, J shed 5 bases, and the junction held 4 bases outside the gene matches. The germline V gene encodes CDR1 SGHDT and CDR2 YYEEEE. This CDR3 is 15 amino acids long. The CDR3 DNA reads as TGTGCCAGCAGCTCAGGACTAGCGGGAGCTGAGACCCAGTACTTC. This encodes CASSSGLAGAETQYF.

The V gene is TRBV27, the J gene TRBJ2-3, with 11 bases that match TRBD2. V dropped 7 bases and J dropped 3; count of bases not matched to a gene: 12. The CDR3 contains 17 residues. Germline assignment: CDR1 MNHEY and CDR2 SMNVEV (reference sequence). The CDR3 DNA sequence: TGTGCCAGCAACTTGGGATACCTAGCGGGGGGAACAGATACGCAGTATTTT. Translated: CASNLGYLAGGTDTQYF.

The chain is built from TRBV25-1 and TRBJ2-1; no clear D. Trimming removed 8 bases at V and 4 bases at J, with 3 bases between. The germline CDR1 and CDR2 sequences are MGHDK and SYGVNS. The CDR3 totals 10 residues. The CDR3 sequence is CASRYNEQFF. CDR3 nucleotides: TGTGCCAGCCGTTACAATGAGCAGTTCTTC.

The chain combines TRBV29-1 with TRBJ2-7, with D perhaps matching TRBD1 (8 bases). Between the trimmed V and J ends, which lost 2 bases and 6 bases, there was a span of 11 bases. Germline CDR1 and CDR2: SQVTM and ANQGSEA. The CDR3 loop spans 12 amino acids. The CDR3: CSVENRGGEQYF. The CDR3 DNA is TGCAGCGTTGAAAACAGGGGGGGCGAGCAGTACTTC.

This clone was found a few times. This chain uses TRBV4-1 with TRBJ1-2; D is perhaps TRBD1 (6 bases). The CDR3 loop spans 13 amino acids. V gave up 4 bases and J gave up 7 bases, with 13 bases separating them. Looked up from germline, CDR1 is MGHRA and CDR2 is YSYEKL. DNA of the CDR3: TGCGCCAGCAGCCCATACTGGACAGTTGGCTACACCTTC. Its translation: CASSPYWTVGYTF.